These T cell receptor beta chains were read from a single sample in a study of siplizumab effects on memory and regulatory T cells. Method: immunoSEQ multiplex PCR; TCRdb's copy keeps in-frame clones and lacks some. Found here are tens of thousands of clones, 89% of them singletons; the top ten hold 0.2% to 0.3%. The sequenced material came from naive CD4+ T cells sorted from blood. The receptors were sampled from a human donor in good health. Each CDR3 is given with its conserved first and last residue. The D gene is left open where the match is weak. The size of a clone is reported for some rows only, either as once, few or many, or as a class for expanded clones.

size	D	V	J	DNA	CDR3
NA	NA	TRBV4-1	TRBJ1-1	TGCGCCAGCAGCCAAGATTTACAGCGAATCATGAACACTGAAGCTTTCTTT	CASSQDLQRIMNTEAFF
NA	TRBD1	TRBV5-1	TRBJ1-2	TGCGCCAGCAGCTTACAGGGGGACCTCTATGGCTACACCTTC	CASSLQGDLYGYTF
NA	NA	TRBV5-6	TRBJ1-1	TGTGCCAGCAGCTTGCGACGTACGAAAAGTGAAGCTTTCTTT	CASSLRRTKSEAFF
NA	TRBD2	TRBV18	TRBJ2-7	TGTGCCAGCTCACCGTCGACTAGCGGGGGGTTTAACGAGCAGTACTTC	CASSPSTSGGFNEQYF
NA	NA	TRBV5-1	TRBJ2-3	TGCGCCAGCAGCTTGGAAGGAACAGATACGCAGTATTTT	CASSLEGTDTQYF
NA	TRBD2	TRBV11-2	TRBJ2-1	TGTGCCAGCAGCTTAGGTTCTAGCGGGAGCTCCTACAATGAGCAGTTCTTC	CASSLGSSGSSYNEQFF
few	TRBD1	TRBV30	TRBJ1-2	TGTGCCTGGACGGACAGGGAGGGCTACACCTTC	CAWTDREGYTF
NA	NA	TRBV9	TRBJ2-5	TGTGCCAGCAGCGCCTCGACAGGAGAGACCCAGTACTTC	CASSASTGETQYF
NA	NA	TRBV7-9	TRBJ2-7	TGTGCCAGCAGCTTAATCCCTAATCGACTCGAGCAGTACTTC	CASSLIPNRLEQYF
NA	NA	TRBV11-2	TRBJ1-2	TGTGCCAGCAGCTTAGACAGGGGATATGGCTACACCTTC	CASSLDRGYGYTF
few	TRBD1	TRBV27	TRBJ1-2	TGTGCCAGCAGGGATAGGGCAGGGGGCTTCTATGGCTACACCTTC	CASRDRAGGFYGYTF
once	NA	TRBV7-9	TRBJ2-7	TGTGCCAGCTCGCATTCAGGCGCGGGGATTACCTACGAGCAGTACTTC	CASSHSGAGITYEQYF
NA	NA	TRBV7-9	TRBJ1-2	TGTGCCAGCAGCTCTGGAGGAGGGGCGAACTATGGCTACACCTTC	CASSSGGGANYGYTF
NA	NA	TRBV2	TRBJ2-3	TGTGCCAGGGGGAAGAAGGGGCCGGATACGCAGTATTTT	CARGKKGPDTQYF
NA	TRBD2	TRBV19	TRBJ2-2	TGTGCCAGTAGTCCCCTAGCGGGGGTACTCGGCACCGGGGAGCTGTTTTTT	CASSPLAGVLGTGELFF
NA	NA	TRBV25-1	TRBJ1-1	TGTGCCAGCAGTGATAGGGAAAACACTGAAGCTTTCTTT	CASSDRENTEAFF
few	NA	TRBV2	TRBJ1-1	TGTGCCAGCAGGAACACTGAAGCTTTCTTT	CASRNTEAFF
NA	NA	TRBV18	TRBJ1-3	TGTGCCAGCTCACCCTACGGACAGTCTGGAAACACCATATATTTT	CASSPYGQSGNTIYF
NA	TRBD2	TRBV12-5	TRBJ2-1	TGTGCTAGTGGTTTGGTACTTGCTAGCGGCTACAATGAGCAGTTCTTC	CASGLVLASGYNEQFF
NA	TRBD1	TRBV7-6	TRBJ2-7	TGTGCCAGCAGCTTAATCGGACAGGGACCAGGGGAGCAGTACTTC	CASSLIGQGPGEQYF
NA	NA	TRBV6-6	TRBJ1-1	TGTGCCAGCAGTCCCCCCCGGGGAAGCACTGAAGCTTTCTTT	CASSPPRGSTEAFF
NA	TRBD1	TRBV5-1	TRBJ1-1	TGCGCCAGCAGCTTCGGACAGGGGTTGCGGAACACTGAAGCTTTCTTT	CASSFGQGLRNTEAFF
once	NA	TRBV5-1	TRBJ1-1	TGCGCCAGCAGCTTGGACCTGGGGGCTGAAGCTTTCTTT	CASSLDLGAEAFF
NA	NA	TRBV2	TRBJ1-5	TGTGCCAGCAGCGGACGGACTTTTAATCAGCCCCAGCATTTT	CASSGRTFNQPQHF
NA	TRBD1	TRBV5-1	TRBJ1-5	TGCGCCAGCAGCCAAGGACAGGGGAATCAGCCCCAGCATTTT	CASSQGQGNQPQHF
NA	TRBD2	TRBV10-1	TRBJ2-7	TGCGCCAGCAGTGAGTCGGCGCTAGCGGGAGGCTCCTACGAGCAGTACTTC	CASSESALAGGSYEQYF
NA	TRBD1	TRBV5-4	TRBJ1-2	TGTGCCAGCAGCTCCCGGGACAGGGGGGTCTATGGCTACACCTTC	CASSSRDRGVYGYTF
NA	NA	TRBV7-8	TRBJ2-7	TGTGCCAGCAGCGCCCGACCGGGTCTCTACGAGCAGTACTTC	CASSARPGLYEQYF